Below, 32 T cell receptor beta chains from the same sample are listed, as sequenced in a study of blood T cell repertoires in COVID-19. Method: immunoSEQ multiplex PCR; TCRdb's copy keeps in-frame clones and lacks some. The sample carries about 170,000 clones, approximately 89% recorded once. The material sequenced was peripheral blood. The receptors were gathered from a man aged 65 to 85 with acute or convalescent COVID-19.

CDR3 region: CASSLDIGGGTGELFF. For the CDR3, the DNA is TGTGCCAGCAGCTTGGATATCGGGGGGGGGACCGGGGAGCTGTTTTTT. This rearrangement joins TRBV5-6 to TRBJ2-2, with 8 bases that match TRBD2. In germline, CDR1 is SGHDT, CDR2 YYEEEE. V lost 0 bases, J lost 5 bases, and 6 bases stayed unmatched. The CDR3 totals 16 residues.

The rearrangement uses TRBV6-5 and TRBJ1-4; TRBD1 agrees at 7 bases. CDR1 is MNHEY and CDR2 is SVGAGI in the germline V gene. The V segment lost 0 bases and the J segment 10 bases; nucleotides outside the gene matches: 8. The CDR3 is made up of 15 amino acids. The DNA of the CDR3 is TGTGCCAGCAGTTACTCAGGGGGCCCCCAGGGAAAACTGTTTTTT. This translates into CASSYSGGPQGKLFF.

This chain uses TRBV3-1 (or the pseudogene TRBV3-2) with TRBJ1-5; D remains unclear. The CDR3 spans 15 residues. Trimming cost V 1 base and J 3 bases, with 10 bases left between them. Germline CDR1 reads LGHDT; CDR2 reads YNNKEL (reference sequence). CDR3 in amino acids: CASSQAGPFNQPQHF. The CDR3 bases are TGTGCCAGCAGCCAAGCAGGCCCTTTCAATCAGCCCCAGCATTTT.

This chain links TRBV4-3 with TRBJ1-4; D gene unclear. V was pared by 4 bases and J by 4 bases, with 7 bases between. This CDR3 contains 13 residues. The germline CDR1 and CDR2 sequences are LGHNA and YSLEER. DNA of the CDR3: TGCGCCAGCAGCCCCCGGAGTAATGAAAAACTGTTTTTT. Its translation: CASSPRSNEKLFF.

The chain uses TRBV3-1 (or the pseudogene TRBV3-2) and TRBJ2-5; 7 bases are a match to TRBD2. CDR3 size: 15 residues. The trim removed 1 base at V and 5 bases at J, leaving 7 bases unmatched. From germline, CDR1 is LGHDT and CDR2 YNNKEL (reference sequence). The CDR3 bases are TGTGCCAGCAGCCAAGGAATTGGGGAGGGGGAGACCCAGTACTTC. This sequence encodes CASSQGIGEGETQYF.

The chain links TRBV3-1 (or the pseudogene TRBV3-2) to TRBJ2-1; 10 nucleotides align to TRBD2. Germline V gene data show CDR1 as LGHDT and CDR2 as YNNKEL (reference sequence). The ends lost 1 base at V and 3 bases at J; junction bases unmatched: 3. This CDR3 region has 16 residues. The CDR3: CASSQGAGGNYNEQFF. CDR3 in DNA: TGTGCCAGCAGCCAAGGAGCGGGAGGGAACTACAATGAGCAGTTCTTC.

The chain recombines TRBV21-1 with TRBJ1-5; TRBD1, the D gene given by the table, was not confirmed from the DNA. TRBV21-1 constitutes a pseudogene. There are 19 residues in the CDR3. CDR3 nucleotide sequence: TGTGCCAGCAGCATCTCCGGGACAGGGGGCCACCATAGCAATCAGCCCCAGCATTTT. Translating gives CASSISGTGGHHSNQPQHF.

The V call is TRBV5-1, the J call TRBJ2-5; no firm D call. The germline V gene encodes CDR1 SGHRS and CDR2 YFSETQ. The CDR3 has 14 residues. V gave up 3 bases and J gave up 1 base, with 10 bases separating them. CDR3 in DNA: TGCGCCAGCAGCTCTGGCACCACCCAAGAGACCCAGTACTTC. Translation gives CASSSGTTQETQYF. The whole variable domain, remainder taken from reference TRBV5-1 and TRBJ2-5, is KAGVTQTPRYLIKTRGQQVTLSCSPISGHRSVSWYQQTPGQGLQFLFEYFSETQRNKGNFPGRFSGRQFSNSRSEMNVSTLELGDSALYLCASSSGTTQETQYFGPGTRLLVL.

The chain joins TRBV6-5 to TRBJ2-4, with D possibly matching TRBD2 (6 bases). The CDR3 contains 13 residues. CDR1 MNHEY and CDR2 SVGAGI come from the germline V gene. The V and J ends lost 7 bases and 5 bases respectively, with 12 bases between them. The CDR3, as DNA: TGTGCCAGCACCCGCCCGGGGGAAAACATTCAGTACTTC. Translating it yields CASTRPGENIQYF.

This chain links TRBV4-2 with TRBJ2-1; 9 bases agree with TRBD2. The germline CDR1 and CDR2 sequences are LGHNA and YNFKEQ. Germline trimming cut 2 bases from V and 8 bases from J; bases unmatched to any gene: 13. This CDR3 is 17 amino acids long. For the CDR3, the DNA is TGTGCCAGCAGCCAACCCGGCTATAGCGGGAGCGTTGATGAGCAGTTCTTC. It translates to CASSQPGYSGSVDEQFF.

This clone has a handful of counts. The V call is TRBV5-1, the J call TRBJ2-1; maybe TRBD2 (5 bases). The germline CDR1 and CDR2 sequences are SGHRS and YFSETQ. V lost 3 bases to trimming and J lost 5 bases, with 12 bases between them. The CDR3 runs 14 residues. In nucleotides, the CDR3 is TGCGCCAGCAGCTCCTTGACCGGGGACAATGAGCAGTTCTTC. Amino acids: CASSSLTGDNEQFF.

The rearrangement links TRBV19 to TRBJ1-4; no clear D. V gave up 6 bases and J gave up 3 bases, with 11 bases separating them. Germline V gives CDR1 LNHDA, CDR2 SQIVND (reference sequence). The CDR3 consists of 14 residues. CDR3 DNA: TGTGCCAGTAGCCTCTTACCAGCTAATGAAAAACTGTTTTTT. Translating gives CASSLLPANEKLFF. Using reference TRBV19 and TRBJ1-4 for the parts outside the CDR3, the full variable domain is DGGITQSPKYLFRKEGQNVTLSCEQNLNHDAMYWYRQDPGQGLRLIYYSQIVNDFQKGDIAEGYSVSREKKESFPLTVTSAQKNPTAFYLCASSLLPANEKLFFGSGTQLSVL.

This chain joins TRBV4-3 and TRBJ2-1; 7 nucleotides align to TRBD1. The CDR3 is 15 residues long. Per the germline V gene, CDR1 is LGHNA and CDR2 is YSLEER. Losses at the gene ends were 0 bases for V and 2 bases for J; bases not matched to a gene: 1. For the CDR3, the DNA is TGCGCCAGCAGCCAAGACAGGGGGACCTACAATGAGCAGTTCTTC. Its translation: CASSQDRGTYNEQFF.

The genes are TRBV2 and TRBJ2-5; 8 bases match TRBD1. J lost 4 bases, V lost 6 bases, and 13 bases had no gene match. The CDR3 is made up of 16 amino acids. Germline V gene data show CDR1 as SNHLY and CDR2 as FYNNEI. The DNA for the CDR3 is TGTGCCAGCAGGAATCCGAGCGGACAGGGTGTAGAGACCCAGTACTTC. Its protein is CASRNPSGQGVETQYF.

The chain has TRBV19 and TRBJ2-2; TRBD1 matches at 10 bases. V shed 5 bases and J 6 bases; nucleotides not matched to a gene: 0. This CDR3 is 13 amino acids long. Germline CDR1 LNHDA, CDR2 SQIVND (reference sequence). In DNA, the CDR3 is TGTGCCAGTAGTGGACAGGGGGCCGGGGAGCTGTTTTTT. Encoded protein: CASSGQGAGELFF.

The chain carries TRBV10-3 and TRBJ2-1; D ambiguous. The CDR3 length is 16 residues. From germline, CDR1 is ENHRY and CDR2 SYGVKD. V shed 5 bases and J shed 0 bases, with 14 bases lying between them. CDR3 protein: CAISTPNWASYNEQFF. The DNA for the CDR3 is TGTGCCATCAGTACTCCCAATTGGGCCTCCTACAATGAGCAGTTCTTC.

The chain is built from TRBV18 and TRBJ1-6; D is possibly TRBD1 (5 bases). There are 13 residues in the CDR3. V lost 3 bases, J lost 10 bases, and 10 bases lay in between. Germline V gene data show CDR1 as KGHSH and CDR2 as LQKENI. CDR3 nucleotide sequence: TGTGCCAGCTCACCGGCAGGGAACTCACCCCTCCACTTT. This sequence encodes CASSPAGNSPLHF.

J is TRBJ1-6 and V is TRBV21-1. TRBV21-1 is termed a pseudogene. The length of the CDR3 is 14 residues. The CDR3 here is CASSKGTYNSPLHF. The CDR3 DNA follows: TGTGCCAGCAGCAAAGGGACTTATAATTCACCCCTCCACTTT.

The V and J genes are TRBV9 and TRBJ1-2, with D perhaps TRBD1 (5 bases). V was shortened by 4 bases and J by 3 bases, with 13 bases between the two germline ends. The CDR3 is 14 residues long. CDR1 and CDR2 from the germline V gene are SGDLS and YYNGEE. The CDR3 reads CASSRSRVDYGYTF. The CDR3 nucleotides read TGTGCCAGCAGCCGCTCCAGGGTTGACTATGGCTACACCTTC.

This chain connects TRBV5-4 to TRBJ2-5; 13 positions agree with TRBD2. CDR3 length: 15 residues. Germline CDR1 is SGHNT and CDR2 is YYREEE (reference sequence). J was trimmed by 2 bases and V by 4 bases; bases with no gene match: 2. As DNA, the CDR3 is TGTGCCAGCAGCAAGACTAGCGGGGGGCAAGAGACCCAGTACTTC. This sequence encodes CASSKTSGGQETQYF.

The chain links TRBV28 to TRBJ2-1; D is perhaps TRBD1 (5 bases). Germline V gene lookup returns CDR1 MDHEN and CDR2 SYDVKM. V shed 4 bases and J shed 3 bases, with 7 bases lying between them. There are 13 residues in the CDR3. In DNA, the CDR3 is TGTGCCAGCAGTTGGACATACTACAATGAGCAGTTCTTC. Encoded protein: CASSWTYYNEQFF.

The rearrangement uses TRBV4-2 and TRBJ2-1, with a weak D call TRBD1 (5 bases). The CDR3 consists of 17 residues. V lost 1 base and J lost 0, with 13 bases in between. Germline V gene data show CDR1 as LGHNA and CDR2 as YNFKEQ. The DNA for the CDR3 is TGTGCCAGCAGCCAAGTCAATGCAGGGTTCTCCTACAATGAGCAGTTCTTC. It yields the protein CASSQVNAGFSYNEQFF.

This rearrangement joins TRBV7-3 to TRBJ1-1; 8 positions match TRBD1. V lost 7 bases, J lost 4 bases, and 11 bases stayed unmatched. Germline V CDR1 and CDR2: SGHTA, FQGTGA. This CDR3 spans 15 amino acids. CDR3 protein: CASTLQGVVGTEAFF. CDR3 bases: TGTGCCAGCACCCTACAGGGGGTTGTGGGCACTGAAGCTTTCTTT. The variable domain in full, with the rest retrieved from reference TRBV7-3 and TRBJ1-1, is GAGVSQTPSNKVTEKGKYVELRCDPISGHTALYWYRQSLGQGPEFLIYFQGTGAADDSGLPNDRFFAVRPEGSVSTLKIQRTERGDSAVYLCASTLQGVVGTEAFFGQGTRLTVV.

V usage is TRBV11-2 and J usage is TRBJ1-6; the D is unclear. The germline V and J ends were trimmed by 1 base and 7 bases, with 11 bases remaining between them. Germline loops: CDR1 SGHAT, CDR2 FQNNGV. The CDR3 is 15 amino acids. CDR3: CASSLGLPGNSPLHF. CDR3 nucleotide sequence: TGTGCCAGCAGCTTAGGACTACCGGGCAATTCACCCCTCCACTTT.

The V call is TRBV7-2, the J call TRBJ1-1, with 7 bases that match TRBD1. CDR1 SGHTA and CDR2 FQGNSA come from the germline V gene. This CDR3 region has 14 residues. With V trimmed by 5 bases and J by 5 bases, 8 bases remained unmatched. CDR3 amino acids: CASSASNRGTEAFF. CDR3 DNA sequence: TGTGCCAGCAGCGCAAGTAACAGGGGAACTGAAGCTTTCTTT.

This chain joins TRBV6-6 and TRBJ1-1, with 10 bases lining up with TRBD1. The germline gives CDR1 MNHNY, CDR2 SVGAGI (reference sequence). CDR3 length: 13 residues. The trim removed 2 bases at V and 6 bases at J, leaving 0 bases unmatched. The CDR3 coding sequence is TGTGCCAGCAGTTACGGGACAGGGGCTGAAGCTTTCTTT. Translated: CASSYGTGAEAFF.

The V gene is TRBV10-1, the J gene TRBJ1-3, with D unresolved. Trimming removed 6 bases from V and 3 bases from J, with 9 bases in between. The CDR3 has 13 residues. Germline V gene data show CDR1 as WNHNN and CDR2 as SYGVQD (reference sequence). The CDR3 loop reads CASSRTLGNTIYF. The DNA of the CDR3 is TGCGCCAGCAGCAGGACTCTTGGAAACACCATATATTTT.

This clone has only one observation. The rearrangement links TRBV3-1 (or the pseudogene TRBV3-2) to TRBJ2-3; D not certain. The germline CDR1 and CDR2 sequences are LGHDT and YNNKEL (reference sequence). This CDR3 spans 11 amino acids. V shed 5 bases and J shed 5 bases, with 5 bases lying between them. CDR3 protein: CASSSGDTQYF. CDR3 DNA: TGTGCCAGCAGCTCGGGAGATACGCAGTATTTT.

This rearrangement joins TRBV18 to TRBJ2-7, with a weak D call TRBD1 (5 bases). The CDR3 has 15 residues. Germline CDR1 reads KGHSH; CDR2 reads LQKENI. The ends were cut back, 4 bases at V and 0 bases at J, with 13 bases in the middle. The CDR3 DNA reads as TGTGCCAGCTCACTTCTAGTAAGGGGCTCCTACGAGCAGTACTTC. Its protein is CASSLLVRGSYEQYF.

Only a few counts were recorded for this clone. The CDR3 region is CASSMPGTGSRDYTF. In DNA form, the CDR3 reads TGTGCCAGTAGTATGCCCGGGACAGGGTCACGCGACTACACCTTC. V gene TRBV19 combines with J gene TRBJ1-2; 9 nucleotides agree with TRBD1. V dropped 3 bases and J dropped 10; count of bases not matched to a gene: 12. The length of the CDR3 is 15 residues. Per germline, CDR1 LNHDA and CDR2 SQIVND (reference sequence).

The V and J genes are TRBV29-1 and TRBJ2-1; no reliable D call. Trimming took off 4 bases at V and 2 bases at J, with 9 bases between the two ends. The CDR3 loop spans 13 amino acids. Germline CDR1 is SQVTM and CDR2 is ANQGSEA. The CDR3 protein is CSVVLPTYNEQFF. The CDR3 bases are TGCAGCGTTGTCCTGCCTACCTACAATGAGCAGTTCTTC.

CDR3 DNA: TGTGCCAGCAGTGAAGTCTGGGGGGACACTGAAGCTTTCTTT. Its translation: CASSEVWGDTEAFF. V gene TRBV6-1 combines with J gene TRBJ1-1, with a weak D call TRBD1 (5 bases). The V and J ends lost 1 base and 3 bases respectively, with 9 bases between them. Germline CDR1 is MNHNS and CDR2 is SASEGT. The CDR3 has 14 residues.